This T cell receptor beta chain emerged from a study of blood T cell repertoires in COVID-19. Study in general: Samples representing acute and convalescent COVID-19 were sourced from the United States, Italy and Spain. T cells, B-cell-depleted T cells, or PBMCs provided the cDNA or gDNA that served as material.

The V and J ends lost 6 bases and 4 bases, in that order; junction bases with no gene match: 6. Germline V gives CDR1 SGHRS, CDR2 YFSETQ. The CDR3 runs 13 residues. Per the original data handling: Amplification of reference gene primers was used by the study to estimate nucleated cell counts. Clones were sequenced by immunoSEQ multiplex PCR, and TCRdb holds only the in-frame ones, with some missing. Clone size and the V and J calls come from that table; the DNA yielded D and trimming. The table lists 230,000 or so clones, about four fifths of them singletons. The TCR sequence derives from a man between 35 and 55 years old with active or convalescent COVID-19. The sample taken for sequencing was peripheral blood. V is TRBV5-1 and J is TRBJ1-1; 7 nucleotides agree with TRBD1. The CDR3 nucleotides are TGCGCCAGCACCGGACAGGCTGGCACTGAAGCTTTCTTT. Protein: CASTGQAGTEAFF.